This is a list of T cell receptor beta chains from one sample in a study of shared clonotypes between healthy human individuals. Generated by immunoSEQ multiplex PCR, the TCRdb table keeps only in-frame clones and is missing some. The sample contains roughly 2.1 million clones, more than 85% of which appear only once. Specimen: naive CD8+ T cells from PBMCs. These receptors came from a man younger than 35 in good health. Some clones in this sample may be carry-over from other donors' samples. CDR3s include the opening cysteine and the closing phenylalanine or tryptophan.

TRBV27	TRBJ2-2	CASSFLGGAGELFF
TRBV7-9	TRBJ2-7	CASSSSAERPYEQYF
TRBV28	TRBJ2-6	CASSGNAVVDRAENPSGANVLTF
TRBV7-6	TRBJ2-1	CASSLEIAGVSFF
TRBV2	TRBJ1-2	CASSEDRQGYFAGGYTF
TRBV5-1	TRBJ2-7	CASSLKGFYEQYF
TRBV7-3	TRBJ2-1	CASSWGQGIYNEQFF
TRBV27	TRBJ2-7	CARRSGVGYEQYF
TRBV9	TRBJ2-1	CASSVTGTSGSEQFF
TRBV7-2	TRBJ2-1	CASSLVGGNEQFF
TRBV28	TRBJ2-7	CASSPRRETYEQYF
TRBV27	TRBJ1-4	CASSFRAFNEKLFF
TRBV29-1	TRBJ1-1	CSVGQRTFNTEAFF
TRBV14	TRBJ2-5	CASSQGLATWETQYF
TRBV27	TRBJ1-2	CASSSISVPGQGKANYGYTF
TRBV5-1	TRBJ2-7	CASSPTPGAYEQYF
TRBV7-3	TRBJ2-2	CASSLVLSGRAGELFF
TRBV7-9	TRBJ2-3	CASSPPTRVRDTQYF
TRBV2	TRBJ2-3	CASSDPTFNTDTQYF
TRBV5-1	TRBJ2-1	CASKGDSHNEQFF